The T cell receptor beta chain described here comes from a study of cytomegalovirus exposure and HLA in healthy donors. General study points: Most TCRs appeared rarely, but some public TCRs recurred in many donors. Across HLA loci, a later analysis found differing TCR association rates, with DRB1 most and HLA-C fewest. Further analysis was carried out later, and it showed several of the most significant clusters appearing linked to common viral pathogens.

The PCR ran on 60 Vbeta and 13 Jbeta primers. Sequencing was performed with immunoSEQ multiplex PCR; in TCRdb, only in-frame clones are kept and a portion is missing. The profile shows some 170,000 clones, about 69% of them singletons. The CDR3 is made up of 14 amino acids. Germline V gene sequence: CDR1 SEHNR, CDR2 FQNEAQ (reference sequence). Trimming took 3 bases from V and 0 from J, leaving 9 bases between them. Points on this clone: Its antigen is undetermined.

The TCR originated in a human donor in good health. The sample comprised PBMCs. This chain uses TRBV7-9 with TRBJ2-7; D not certain. CDR3 coding DNA: TGTGCCAGCAGCTTGGAATACAGCTCCTACGAGCAGTACTTC. Its translation: CASSLEYSSYEQYF.